One T cell receptor (beta chain) is described in this entry. Constant-segment primers were used for 5'RACE, and the resulting TCR alpha and TCR beta cDNA libraries carried sample barcodes and UMIs. TCRdb reprocessed the 5' RACE reads via MiXCR and lists one record per CDR3 protein. The table includes 350,000 to 450,000 distinct CDR3 sequences, approximately 29% detected once. The CDR3 is 13 amino acids. Germline V CDR1 and CDR2: LGHDT, YNNKEL (reference sequence). The V end lost 3 bases, the J end lost 3 bases, and 8 bases lay between the germline ends. The sample belongs to a study of T-cell memory formation after mild COVID-19.

V usage is TRBV3-1 and J usage is TRBJ2-5; D might be TRBD1 or TRBD2, each matching 5 bases. The sequenced sample was PBMCs or a T cell subset sorted from them (not recorded which). This TCR was sampled from an adult woman who had mild COVID-19 (a few samples of this study predate the infection). Cell type and time point are not known. CDR3 residues: CASSQRDEETQYF. For the CDR3, the DNA is TGTGCCAGCAGCCAGAGGGACGAAGAGACCCAGTACTTC.